The 20 T cell receptor beta chains listed next were all sequenced from one sample in a study of neurological immune-mediated disorders. One entry per CDR3 protein results from TCRdb running MiXCR on the 5' RACE reads. This sample has about 50,000 distinct CDR3 sequences; 10% occur once, and the top ten carry roughly 5.3%. Sequenced sample: PBMCs. The source is a man between 65 and 85 years old with HTLV-1-associated myelopathy (HAM/TSP).

The chain employs TRBV18 and TRBJ2-1; D is possibly TRBD1 (5 bases). The V end was cut by 6 bases, the J end by 5 bases, with 11 bases between. This CDR3 has 13 residues. Germline loops: CDR1 KGHSH, CDR2 LQKENI. The CDR3 DNA sequence: TGTGCCAGCTCTTCTGGGGCTGACAATGAGCAGTTCTTC. It encodes CASSSGADNEQFF.

This clonotype was seen at least ten times. This sequence joins TRBV10-3 and TRBJ2-7, with D unresolved. Germline V gene sequence: CDR1 ENHRY, CDR2 SYGVKD. The ends were cut back, 2 bases at V and 11 bases at J, with 10 bases in the middle. The CDR3 is made up of 11 amino acids. This CDR3 is CAISEVTLKYF. In DNA form, the CDR3 reads TGTGCCATCAGTGAGGTGACCTTGAAGTACTTC.

This clonotype was recorded many times. J is TRBJ2-5 and V is TRBV4-3; D is possibly TRBD2 (5 bases). CDR3 length equals 17 residues. V lost 8 bases and J 4 bases, leaving 26 bases between the germline ends. Germline values: CDR1 LGHNA, CDR2 YSLEER. The CDR3 loop is CASGISRNGPGLETQYF. In nucleotides, the CDR3 is TGCGCCAGCGGGATTTCTCGCAACGGGCCGGGATTAGAGACCCAGTACTTC.

The table lists this clonotype with many counts. The rearrangement joins TRBV20-1 to TRBJ2-7; possibly TRBD1 or TRBD2 for D (6 bases each). V lost 4 bases to trimming and J lost 0 bases, with 13 bases between them. CDR1 and CDR2 from the germline V gene are DFQATT and SNEGSKA (reference sequence). The CDR3 has 14 residues. The CDR3, as DNA: TGCAGTGCTAAGGTTGGAGGGGGCTCCTACGAGCAGTACTTC. Translated, it gives CSAKVGGGSYEQYF.

This clonotype was seen many times. The CDR3 loop is CASSFPGSEAFF. CDR3 nucleotide sequence: TGTGCCAGCAGCTTTCCGGGGTCTGAAGCTTTCTTT. The chain carries TRBV5-8 and TRBJ1-1; D remains ambiguous. CDR3 length: 12 amino acids. V was clipped by 2 bases and J by 6 bases, with 8 bases between them. In germline, CDR1 is SGHTS, CDR2 YDEGEE. Full variable domain (missing parts from reference TRBV5-8 and TRBJ1-1): EAGVTQSPTHLIKTRGQQATLRCSPISGHTSVYWYQQALGLGLQFLLWYDEGEERNRGNFPPRFSGRQFPNYSSELNVNALELEDSALYLCASSFPGSEAFFGQGTRLTVV.

This clonotype was seen ten or more times. This rearrangement joins TRBV29-1 to TRBJ2-3, with D perhaps matching TRBD2 (5 bases). Germline CDR1 SQVTM, CDR2 ANQGSEA. The CDR3 contains 14 residues. With 4 bases removed from V and 6 bases from J, the gap between germline ends came to 17 bases. The CDR3 sequence is CSVVRQGRADTQYF. CDR3 DNA: TGCAGCGTTGTCCGTCAAGGGAGAGCGGATACGCAGTATTTT.

The table lists this clonotype with many counts. This sequence joins TRBV20-1 and TRBJ1-2; 7 bases align to TRBD1. V was clipped by 6 bases and J by 2 bases; unmatched bases: 6. Looked up from germline, CDR1 is DFQATT and CDR2 is SNEGSKA (reference sequence). The CDR3 is 13 residues long. Written as DNA, the CDR3 is TGCAGTGCCCTGGGACAGTTGAACTATGGCTACACCTTC. Its translation is CSALGQLNYGYTF.

The rearrangement links TRBV5-1 to TRBJ2-7; D may be TRBD1 or TRBD2 (5 bases each). This CDR3 contains 15 residues. The germline gives CDR1 SGHRS, CDR2 YFSETQ. V was shortened by 0 bases and J by 7 bases, with 17 bases between the two germline ends. DNA of the CDR3: TGCGCCAGCAGCTTGGAAGGGACCCGGTCGGAAGAGCAGTACTTC. Translation gives CASSLEGTRSEEQYF.

This clonotype was counted ten times or more. The V and J genes are TRBV5-1 and TRBJ2-3; D ambiguous. Germline V gives CDR1 SGHRS, CDR2 YFSETQ. CDR3 length: 16 amino acids. V was trimmed by 4 bases and J by 1 base, leaving 16 bases between them. CDR3 in DNA: TGCGCCAGCAGCGCTGGATCAGGATCCGGCACAGATACGCAGTATTTT. Translating it yields CASSAGSGSGTDTQYF.

This clonotype was found many times. Here the CDR3 omits its conserved ending phenylalanine or tryptophan, so a read error is the likely source. Because the CDR3's place on the DNA is in doubt, the DNA is left out and the CDR3 is given as listed by TCRdb. CDR3 amino acids: CASSFGLAYCD. The V gene is TRBV5-1, the J gene TRBJ2-1; TRBD2, the table's D call, lacks a check against the DNA. The germline CDR1 and CDR2 sequences are SGHRS and YFSETQ. A total of 11 residues make up the CDR3, ends included.

With regard to this clonotype: It may be a read error: a sequence one base away is much more abundant. The chain joins TRBV20-1 to TRBJ2-7; 8 nucleotides align to TRBD2. V dropped 6 bases and J dropped 4; count of bases not matched to a gene: 8. This CDR3 has 13 residues. Germline V gene lookup returns CDR1 DFQATT and CDR2 SNEGSKA (reference sequence). The CDR3, as DNA: TGCAGTGCCATGCTGCCGGGAGGGTACGAGCAGTACTTC. Encoded protein: CSAMLPGGYEQYF.

This clonotype was picked up many times. The gene calls are TRBV5-5 and TRBJ2-7; D call uncertain. V was pared by 3 bases and J by 3 bases, with 7 bases between. Germline lookup yields CDR1 SGHKS and CDR2 YYEKEE (reference sequence). CDR3 length: 12 amino acids. CDR3 sequence reads: CASSSTLYEQYF. Here the CDR3 DNA reads TGTGCCAGCAGCTCCACTCTCTACGAGCAGTACTTC. The full variable domain, rest sourced from reference TRBV5-5 and TRBJ2-7, is DAGVTQSPTHLIKTRGQQVTLRCSPISGHKSVSWYQQVLGQGPQFIFQYYEKEERGRGNFPDRFSARQFPNYSSELNVNALLLGDSALYLCASSSTLYEQYFGPGTRLTVT.

This clonotype was counted at least ten times. The chain employs TRBV20-1 and TRBJ2-7, with D possibly TRBD2 on 7 matching bases. Per the germline V gene, CDR1 is DFQATT and CDR2 is SNEGSKA (reference sequence). Trimming took 2 bases from V and 3 from J, leaving 14 bases between them. The CDR3 is 14 residues long. CDR3 in amino acids: CSARTRGAGYEQYF. DNA for the CDR3: TGCAGTGCTAGAACCCGGGGGGCTGGCTACGAGCAGTACTTC.

This clonotype has a count of ten or more. The junction departs from germline at one end; a sequencing error may be responsible. The chain links TRBV5-4 to TRBJ2-3; TRBD1 matches 10 bases. From germline, CDR1 is SGHNT and CDR2 YYREEE (reference sequence). The length of the CDR3 is 16 residues. The CDR3 reads CTSSLRQGALTDTQYF. DNA of the CDR3: TGTACCAGCAGTTTGAGACAGGGGGCCCTCACAGATACGCAGTATTTT.

This clonotype was seen ten or more times. V gene TRBV13 combines with J gene TRBJ1-1; no reliable D call. Trimming cost V 4 bases and J 2 bases, with 20 bases left between them. The CDR3 has 17 amino acids. Germline V gene lookup returns CDR1 PRHDT and CDR2 FYEKMQ (reference sequence). The CDR3 sequence: CASSYYLGEGTNTEAFF. The CDR3, as DNA: TGTGCCAGCAGCTATTACCTCGGGGAGGGAACCAACACTGAAGCTTTCTTT.

This clonotype was recorded at least ten times. The CDR3 DNA reads TGCGCCAGCAGCGTCGTCGTACGGGAGACCCAGTACTTC. As protein: CASSVVVRETQYF. This rearrangement joins TRBV5-1 to TRBJ2-5; no reliable D call. Trimming stripped 4 bases from V and 5 bases from J, with 12 bases between. The V gene's germline CDR1 is SGHRS and CDR2 YFSETQ. The CDR3 has 13 residues.

Note on this clonotype: A clone one base away is much larger, so this may be a read error. This chain connects TRBV28 to TRBJ1-1; tentative D call: TRBD1 (6 bases). CDR1 is MDHEN, CDR2 SYDVKM, per germline. This CDR3 has 14 residues. In DNA, the CDR3 is TGTGCCAACAGTTTATGGCAGGGGAGCACTGAAGCTTTCTTT. This encodes CANSLWQGSTEAFF.

This clonotype was recorded many times. This chain joins TRBV18 and TRBJ2-2; perhaps TRBD2 as D (5 bases). Trimming removed 6 bases from V and 4 bases from J, with 24 bases in between. Per the germline V gene, CDR1 is KGHSH and CDR2 is LQKENI. This CDR3 comprises 18 residues. CDR3 residues: CASSARLITRASTGELFF. The CDR3 nucleotides read TGTGCCAGCTCGGCGCGGCTTATAACGCGGGCGTCCACCGGGGAGCTGTTTTTT.

This clonotype has at least ten counts. This sequence joins TRBV5-1 and TRBJ2-3, with D hard to call. Germline assignment: CDR1 SGHRS and CDR2 YFSETQ. The CDR3 extends over 12 amino acids. Trimming cost V 4 bases and J 5 bases, with 8 bases left between them. CDR3 amino acids: CASSPSGDTQYF. CDR3 nucleotides: TGCGCCAGCAGCCCCTCCGGAGATACGCAGTATTTT.

This clonotype was found many times. This rearrangement joins TRBV7-6 to TRBJ2-3, with 8 bases lining up with TRBD2. The CDR3 consists of 21 residues. J lost 0 bases, V lost 4 bases, and 21 bases had no gene match. CDR1 is SGHVS, CDR2 FNYEAQ, per germline. The CDR3 spells CASSSIRGGPHGGPSTDTQYF. The DNA of the CDR3 is TGTGCCAGCAGCTCGATACGCGGGGGGCCTCATGGCGGTCCTAGCACAGATACGCAGTATTTT.